Listed here are 31 T cell receptor beta chains from one sample, sequenced in a study of graft-versus-host responses after intestinal transplantation. Profiling relied on immunoSEQ multiplex PCR, and the TCRdb table lists in-frame clones only, not all of them. Of about 16,000 clones listed, 75% to 90% are singletons. The input for sequencing was PBMCs, taken 110 days after intestinal transplant. The receptors derive from a human patient who received an intestinal transplant, so some T cells may come from the graft donor.

The chain joins TRBV5-1 to TRBJ1-3; D is possibly TRBD1 (6 bases). This CDR3 has 16 amino acids. Trimming shortened V by 4 bases and J by 0 bases, and 14 bases separated the two germline ends. Germline CDR1 SGHRS, CDR2 YFSETQ. The CDR3 nucleotides are TGCGCCAGCAGCAAAGGACAGCTAAGCTCTGGAAACACCATATATTTT. Protein product: CASSKGQLSSGNTIYF.

The CDR3 loop reads CASSLNSGELFF. The CDR3 nucleotides read TGTGCCAGTAGTCTCAACTCCGGGGAGCTGTTTTTT. The chain recombines TRBV19 with TRBJ2-2; no clear D. The germline V and J ends were trimmed by 5 bases and 6 bases, with 7 bases remaining between them. The germline V gene has CDR1 LNHDA and CDR2 SQIVND (reference sequence). CDR3 length: 12 amino acids. The full variable domain, rest sourced from reference TRBV19 and TRBJ2-2, is DGGITQSPKYLFRKEGQNVTLSCEQNLNHDAMYWYRQDPGQGLRLIYYSQIVNDFQKGDIAEGYSVSREKKESFPLTVTSAQKNPTAFYLCASSLNSGELFFGEGSRLTVL.

The DNA for the CDR3 is TGTGCCAGCAGCTTAGCGGAGGGTGAGGCCAAAAACATTCAGTACTTC. Protein product: CASSLAEGEAKNIQYF. The rearrangement joins TRBV7-9 to TRBJ2-4; D might be TRBD2 (6 bases). The V end was cut by 0 bases, the J end by 1 base, with 10 bases between. In germline, CDR1 is SEHNR, CDR2 FQNEAQ (reference sequence). This CDR3 region has 16 residues.

The chain is built from TRBV27 and TRBJ2-3; no definite D call. This CDR3 has 11 amino acids. V was shortened by 2 bases and J by 4 bases, with 1 base between the two germline ends. Germline values: CDR1 MNHEY, CDR2 SMNVEV (reference sequence). CDR3 sequence: CASSLADTQYF. The CDR3 DNA reads as TGTGCCAGCAGTTTAGCAGATACGCAGTATTTT.

This clone was seen only a few times. The chain links TRBV6-1 to TRBJ2-1; 8 bases are shared with TRBD1. In germline, CDR1 is MNHNS, CDR2 SASEGT. Trimming cost V 9 bases and J 6 bases; bases outside gene matches: 7. The CDR3 is 13 residues long. The CDR3 loop reads CASSRTGINEQFF. The CDR3 DNA reads TGTGCCAGTTCACGGACAGGGATCAATGAGCAGTTCTTC.

This clone was observed a few times. The chain links TRBV7-8 to TRBJ2-1; 11 positions agree with TRBD2. Germline values: CDR1 SGHVS, CDR2 FQNEAQ. There are 16 residues in the CDR3. Losses at the gene ends were 0 bases for V and 6 bases for J; bases not matched to a gene: 4. The CDR3 spells CASSLASGRAGNEQFF. Written as DNA, the CDR3 is TGTGCCAGCAGCTTAGCTAGCGGGAGGGCCGGCAATGAGCAGTTCTTC.

V is TRBV7-9 and J is TRBJ2-4; D is perhaps TRBD2 (6 bases). CDR3 size: 11 residues. The ends were cut back, 5 bases at V and 11 bases at J, with 10 bases in the middle. Germline V gene data show CDR1 as SEHNR and CDR2 as FQNEAQ (reference sequence). The CDR3 region is CASSPGLVQYF. In nucleotides, the CDR3 is TGTGCCAGCAGCCCGGGACTGGTTCAGTACTTC.

This chain uses TRBV11-2 with TRBJ2-1; either TRBD1 or TRBD2 may supply D (5 bases each). Trimming removed 7 bases from V and 5 bases from J, with 21 bases in between. CDR3 size: 16 residues. CDR1 and CDR2 from the germline V gene are SGHAT and FQNNGV. The DNA for the CDR3 is TGTGCCAGCAACCCGAGACCGGGGCAGGGTCACAATGAGCAGTTCTTC. Translating gives CASNPRPGQGHNEQFF.

The V and J genes are TRBV6-1 and TRBJ2-2, with a tentative D call TRBD2 (6 bases). Germline V gives CDR1 MNHNS, CDR2 SASEGT. This CDR3 is built from 14 residues. The V end was cut by 6 bases, the J end by 8 bases, with 16 bases between. The CDR3 bases are TGTGCCAGCAGGTCGGGACTCTGGGAGGGGGAGCTGTTTTTT. Translating gives CASRSGLWEGELFF.

The gene calls are TRBV21-1 and TRBJ1-5; TRBD1 is the table's D call, not checked against the DNA. TRBV21-1 is shown as a pseudogene. The CDR3 sequence is 17 residues long. The CDR3 DNA sequence: TGTGCCAGCAGGGGACAGGGCATGTCCAAAAGCAATCAGCCCCAGCATTTT. Translated: CASRGQGMSKSNQPQHF.

This rearrangement joins TRBV10-2 to TRBJ1-2; the match to TRBD1 covers 12 bases. The germline CDR1 and CDR2 sequences are WSHSY and SAAADI. The CDR3 has 14 amino acids. J gave up 8 bases and V 0 bases, and 1 base lay outside the gene matches. This CDR3 is CASSESGTGGGYTF. The CDR3 nucleotides read TGCGCCAGCAGTGAGTCCGGGACAGGGGGCGGCTACACCTTC.

The rearrangement links TRBV28 to TRBJ2-1; 13 nucleotides agree with TRBD2. Germline V CDR1 and CDR2: MDHEN, SYDVKM. The CDR3 consists of 17 residues. The V segment lost 3 bases and the J segment 7 bases; nucleotides outside the gene matches: 9. The CDR3 DNA reads TGTGCCAGCAGTTTTCCGACTAGCGGGAGGTGGGAAAATGAGCAGTTCTTC. Translation gives CASSFPTSGRWENEQFF.

This clone was counted once. This chain connects TRBV15 to TRBJ2-3; 14 bases fit TRBD2. The V gene's germline CDR1 is LNHNV and CDR2 YYDKDF (reference sequence). The CDR3 spans 17 residues. Trimming removed 5 bases from V and 5 bases from J; junction bases left unmatched: 9. The DNA for the CDR3 is TGTGCCACCAGCGGCAAGACTAGCGGGAGGGCAATAGATACGCAGTATTTT. It codes for CATSGKTSGRAIDTQYF.

CDR3 nucleotides: TGTGCCAGCAGCGCCGAGGGACTAGCGGACCCCTACGAGCAGTACTTC. Encoded protein: CASSAEGLADPYEQYF. The gene calls are TRBV9 and TRBJ2-7, with 11 positions matching TRBD2. This CDR3 spans 16 amino acids. Germline loops: CDR1 SGDLS, CDR2 YYNGEE. V lost 3 bases to trimming and J lost 2 bases; unmatched junction nucleotides: 7.

The rearrangement links TRBV6-1 to TRBJ2-7; D gene uncertain. V lost 7 bases to trimming and J lost 0 bases, with 10 bases between them. The CDR3 sequence is 13 residues long. The V gene's germline CDR1 is MNHNS and CDR2 SASEGT. The CDR3 sequence is CASIDTSSYEQYF. Here the CDR3 DNA reads TGTGCCAGCATTGACACAAGCTCCTACGAGCAGTACTTC.

The chain uses TRBV28 and TRBJ2-1; perhaps D is TRBD1 or TRBD2 (5 bases each). CDR3 length equals 12 residues. CDR1 is MDHEN and CDR2 is SYDVKM in the germline V gene. With 5 bases removed from V and 8 bases from J, the gap between germline ends came to 10 bases. CDR3 region: CASSTLGDEQFF. The CDR3 DNA is TGTGCCAGCAGTACGTTGGGGGATGAGCAGTTCTTC. The complete variable domain, with remaining parts taken from reference TRBV28 and TRBJ2-1, reads DVKVTQSSRYLVKRTGEKVFLECVQDMDHENMFWYRQDPGLGLRLIYFSYDVKMKEKGDIPEGYSVSREKKERFSLILESASTNQTSMYLCASSTLGDEQFFGPGTRLTVL.

This clone is a singleton in its sample. The rearrangement joins TRBV7-2 to TRBJ2-7, with a possible D match to TRBD1 (5 bases). The germline CDR1 and CDR2 sequences are SGHTA and FQGNSA. The CDR3 spans 14 residues. V shed 2 bases and J shed 6 bases, with 14 bases lying between them. The CDR3, as DNA: TGTGCCAGCAGCTTACGGCAGGGCAGTTTCGAGCAGTACTTC. Protein sequence: CASSLRQGSFEQYF.

The V and J genes are TRBV6-5 and TRBJ2-1; no clear D gene. Germline values: CDR1 MNHEY, CDR2 SVGAGI. Trimming shortened V by 2 bases and J by 7 bases, and 3 bases separated the two germline ends. CDR3 size: 11 residues. CDR3 sequence (DNA): TGTGCCAGCAGTTACCGGAATGAGCAGTTCTTC. Translating it yields CASSYRNEQFF.

The chain links TRBV4-1 to TRBJ2-1, with 7 bases identical to TRBD1. Germline trimming cut 1 base from V and 6 bases from J; bases unmatched to any gene: 6. This CDR3 spans 15 amino acids. Germline V lookup: CDR1 MGHRA, CDR2 YSYEKL. The DNA of the CDR3 is TGCGCCAGCAGCCAAGGCTGGGACAGTGCCAATGAGCAGTTCTTC. It yields the protein CASSQGWDSANEQFF.

The chain has TRBV7-9 and TRBJ2-2; TRBD2 agrees at 8 bases. CDR1 and CDR2 from the germline V gene are SEHNR and FQNEAQ (reference sequence). Trimming took 5 bases from V and 4 from J; bases not matched to a gene: 9. This CDR3 is built from 16 residues. CDR3 loop: CASSLPSGSRTGELFF. In DNA form, the CDR3 reads TGTGCCAGCAGCCTTCCAAGCGGGAGTCGCACCGGGGAGCTGTTTTTT.

The chain carries TRBV28 and TRBJ1-5; D possibly corresponds to TRBD1 (6 bases). Trimming removed 5 bases at V and 4 bases at J, with 6 bases between. The CDR3 consists of 12 residues. Germline loops: CDR1 MDHEN, CDR2 SYDVKM. CDR3 sequence reads: CASSTGNQPQHF. The CDR3 DNA is TGTGCCAGCAGTACAGGGAATCAGCCCCAGCATTTT.

The chain links TRBV28 to TRBJ2-3; 9 bases line up with TRBD2. Germline lookup yields CDR1 MDHEN and CDR2 SYDVKM. J gave up 6 bases and V 4 bases, and 2 bases lay outside the gene matches. This CDR3 region has 13 residues. The CDR3 nucleotides read TGTGCCAGCAGTTCAAGCGGGAGGGATACGCAGTATTTT. This sequence encodes CASSSSGRDTQYF.

The V gene is TRBV4-1, the J gene TRBJ2-3; 9 nucleotides agree with TRBD2. Per the germline V gene, CDR1 is MGHRA and CDR2 is YSYEKL. There are 15 residues in the CDR3. Trimming cost V 3 bases and J 4 bases; bases outside gene matches: 5. This chain's CDR3 is CASSHLAGESDTQYF. CDR3 DNA: TGCGCCAGCAGCCACTTAGCGGGAGAGTCAGATACGCAGTATTTT.

The J gene is TRBJ2-5, the V gene TRBV21-1; TRBD1, the table's D call, lacks a check against the DNA. TRBV21-1 is noted as a pseudogene. This CDR3 is 14 amino acids long. Written as DNA, the CDR3 is TGTGCCAGCAGCATTTCGACAGGGGTGGAGACCCAGTACTTC. Translating gives CASSISTGVETQYF.

The V call is TRBV5-1, the J call TRBJ2-1; D gene uncertain. The CDR3 runs 15 residues. CDR1 is SGHRS and CDR2 is YFSETQ in the germline V gene. The V and J ends lost 4 bases and 0 bases respectively, with 11 bases between them. CDR3 amino acids: CASSPTDISYNEQFF. CDR3 nucleotides: TGCGCCAGCAGCCCGACTGATATCTCCTACAATGAGCAGTTCTTC.

The chain links TRBV7-9 to TRBJ1-4, with D possibly matching TRBD1 (6 bases). The CDR3 extends over 16 amino acids. Trimming pared 4 bases from V and 8 bases from J, leaving 20 bases between. Germline V gives CDR1 SEHNR, CDR2 FQNEAQ (reference sequence). The CDR3 nucleotides read TGTGCCAGCAGCTCCTTAGACAGGCCCCAAAGGGAAAAACTGTTTTTT. Residues: CASSSLDRPQREKLFF.

The rearrangement joins TRBV28 to TRBJ1-4, with D possibly being TRBD1 (6 bases). Trimming took 5 bases from V and 2 from J, leaving 9 bases between them. CDR3 length equals 14 residues. CDR1 is MDHEN, CDR2 SYDVKM, per germline. This CDR3 is CASSTGGTNEKLFF. The CDR3 DNA follows: TGTGCCAGCAGTACGGGGGGCACTAATGAAAAACTGTTTTTT.

CDR3 loop: CASSDSGGGYNEQFF. Written as DNA, the CDR3 is TGTGCCAGCAGTGACTCGGGTGGGGGATACAATGAGCAGTTCTTC. The rearrangement links TRBV6-4 to TRBJ2-1, with D perhaps given as TRBD1 or TRBD2 (5 bases each). The V end lost 0 bases, the J end lost 4 bases, and 10 bases lay between the germline ends. CDR1 and CDR2 (germline): MRHNA, SNTAGT. There are 15 residues in the CDR3.

This clone was counted only a few times. This chain connects TRBV6-6 to TRBJ2-5, with D uncertain. V lost 3 bases to trimming and J lost 4 bases, with 3 bases between them. Looked up from germline, CDR1 is MNHNY and CDR2 is SVGAGI (reference sequence). The CDR3 totals 11 residues. In nucleotides, the CDR3 is TGTGCCAGCAGTTATTCAGAGACCCAGTACTTC. It yields the protein CASSYSETQYF.

The chain carries TRBV4-2 and TRBJ2-1; D not resolved. V was shortened by 4 bases and J by 7 bases, with 11 bases between the two germline ends. This CDR3 region has 13 residues. CDR1 LGHNA and CDR2 YNFKEQ come from the germline V gene. The CDR3 sequence is CASSPGIGNEQFF. CDR3 bases: TGTGCCAGCAGCCCGGGCATCGGGAATGAGCAGTTCTTC.

This rearrangement joins TRBV2 to TRBJ2-7; 9 bases map to TRBD2. This CDR3 region has 14 residues. Per germline, CDR1 SNHLY and CDR2 FYNNEI. The junction had 4 bases not matched to a gene; V was cut back by 1 base and J by 6 bases. This CDR3 is CASSEGGLALEQYF. The CDR3 coding sequence is TGTGCCAGCAGTGAAGGGGGACTAGCCCTCGAGCAGTACTTC.